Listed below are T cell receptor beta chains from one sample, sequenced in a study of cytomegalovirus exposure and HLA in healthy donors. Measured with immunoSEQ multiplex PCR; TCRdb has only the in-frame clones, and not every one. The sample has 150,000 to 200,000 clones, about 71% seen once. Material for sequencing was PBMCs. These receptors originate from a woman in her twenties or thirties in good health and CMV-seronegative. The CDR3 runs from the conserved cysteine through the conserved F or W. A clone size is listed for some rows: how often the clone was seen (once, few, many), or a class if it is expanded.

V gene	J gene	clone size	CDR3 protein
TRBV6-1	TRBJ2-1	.	CASKLAGEYNEQFF
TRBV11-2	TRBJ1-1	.	CASSSIFQGATRAEAFF
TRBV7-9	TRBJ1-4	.	CASSLAVQVGEKLFF
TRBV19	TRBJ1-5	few	CASSMGQASNQPQHF
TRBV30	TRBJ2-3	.	CAWKDISTDTQYF
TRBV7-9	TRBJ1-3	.	CASRQNQGRSTIYF
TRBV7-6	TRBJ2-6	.	CASSPRDVGANVLTF
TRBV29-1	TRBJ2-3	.	CSVVRGVDTQYF
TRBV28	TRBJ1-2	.	CASQPGQEIDYGYTF
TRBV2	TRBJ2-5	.	CASRVVETQYF
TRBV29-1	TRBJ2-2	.	CSGTSGTGELFF
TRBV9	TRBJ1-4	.	CASSVEPQAEKLFF
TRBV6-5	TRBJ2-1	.	CASSYSPGETNNEQFF
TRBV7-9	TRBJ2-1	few	CASSFPYGSGDNEQFF
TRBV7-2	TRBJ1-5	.	CASSLWTGGGWGGQPQHF
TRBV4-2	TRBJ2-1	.	CASSQGQGIEQFF
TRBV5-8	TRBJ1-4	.	CASSLDPGQTIATNEKLFF
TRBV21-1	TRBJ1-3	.	CASSNRGGNTIYF
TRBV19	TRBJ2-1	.	CASTTRGFNEQFF
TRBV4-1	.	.	CASSQDLAGASYEQYF
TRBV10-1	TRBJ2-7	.	CASSGGTRGYEQYF
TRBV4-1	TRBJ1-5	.	CASSQDESVGQPQHF
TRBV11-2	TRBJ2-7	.	CASSPGTEQYF
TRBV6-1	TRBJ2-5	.	CASSERGSIQETQYF
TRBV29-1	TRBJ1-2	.	CSVGRGTTSIGYTF
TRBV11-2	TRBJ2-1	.	CASSLGWRERGPEQFF
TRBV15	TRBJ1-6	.	CATSRDSSSPLHF
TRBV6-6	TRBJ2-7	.	CASSQREFYEQYF
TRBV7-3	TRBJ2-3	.	CASSVGLDSDTQYF
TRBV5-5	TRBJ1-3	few	CASSSLSGNTIYF
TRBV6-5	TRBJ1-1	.	CASRMDREVDTEAFF
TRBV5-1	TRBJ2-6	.	CASSLNRGNAGANVLTF
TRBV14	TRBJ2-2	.	CASSQPTGFTGELFF
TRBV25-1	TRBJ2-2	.	CASSKYSGTGETGELFF
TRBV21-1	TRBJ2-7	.	CATLKTTSGEQYF
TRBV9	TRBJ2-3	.	CASSVVASGRDTQYF
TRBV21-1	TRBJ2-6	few	CASSKDREDRGLAGANVLTF
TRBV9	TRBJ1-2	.	CASSRGENYNYGYTF
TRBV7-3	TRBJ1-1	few	CASSLTNRGEAFF
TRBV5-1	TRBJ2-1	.	CASSFLWDRGGNEQFF
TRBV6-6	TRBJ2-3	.	CASRSAAGARDTQYF
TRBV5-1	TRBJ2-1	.	CASSLGLHNEQFF
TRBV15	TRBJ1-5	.	CATSRGGTGEFQPQHF
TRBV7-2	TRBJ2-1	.	CASSLAGRENFYNEQFF
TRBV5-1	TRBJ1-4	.	CASSLARRDRPNEKLFF
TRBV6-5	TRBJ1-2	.	CASSQGQIYGYTF
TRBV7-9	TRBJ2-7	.	CASSLVEAGGPYEQYF